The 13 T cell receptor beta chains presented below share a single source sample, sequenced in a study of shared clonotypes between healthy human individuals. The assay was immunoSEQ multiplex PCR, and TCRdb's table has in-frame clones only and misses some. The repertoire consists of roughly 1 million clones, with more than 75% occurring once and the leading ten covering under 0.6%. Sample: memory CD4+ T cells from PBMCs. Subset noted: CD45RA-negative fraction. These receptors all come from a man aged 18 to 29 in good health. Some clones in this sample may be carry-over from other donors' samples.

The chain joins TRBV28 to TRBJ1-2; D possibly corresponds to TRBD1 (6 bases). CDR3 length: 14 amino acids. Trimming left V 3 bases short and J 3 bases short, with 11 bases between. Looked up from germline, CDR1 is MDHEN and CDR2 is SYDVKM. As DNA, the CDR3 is TGTGCCAGCAGTTTGGCGGGGGCTGACTATGGCTACACCTTC. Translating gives CASSLAGADYGYTF.

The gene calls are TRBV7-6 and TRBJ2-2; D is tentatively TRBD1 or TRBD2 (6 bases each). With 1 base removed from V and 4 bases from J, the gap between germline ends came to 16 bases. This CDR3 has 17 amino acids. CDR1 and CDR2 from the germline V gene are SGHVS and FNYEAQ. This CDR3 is CASSLGAGGGGTGELFF. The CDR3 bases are TGTGCCAGCAGCTTAGGGGCTGGAGGGGGAGGCACCGGGGAGCTGTTTTTT.

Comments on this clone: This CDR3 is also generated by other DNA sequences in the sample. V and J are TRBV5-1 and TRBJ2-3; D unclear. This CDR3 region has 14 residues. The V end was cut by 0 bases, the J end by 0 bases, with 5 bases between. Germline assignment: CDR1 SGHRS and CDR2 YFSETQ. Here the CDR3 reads CASSLADSTDTQYF. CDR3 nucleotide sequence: TGCGCCAGCAGCTTGGCCGACAGCACAGATACGCAGTATTTT.

This CDR3 reads CASSVDGGTATETQYF. The CDR3 region has the DNA TGTGCCAGCAGCGTAGATGGGGGGACAGCAACTGAGACCCAGTACTTC. V and J are TRBV9 and TRBJ2-5; TRBD1 is a possible D gene (7 bases). The CDR3 runs to 16 residues. Germline V gene data show CDR1 as SGDLS and CDR2 as YYNGEE. Between the trimmed V and J ends, which lost 0 bases and 5 bases, there was a span of 17 bases.

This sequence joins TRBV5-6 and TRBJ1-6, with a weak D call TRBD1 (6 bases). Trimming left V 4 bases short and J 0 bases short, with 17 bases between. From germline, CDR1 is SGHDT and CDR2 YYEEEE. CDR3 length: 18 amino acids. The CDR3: CASSRLDGQSSYNSPLHF. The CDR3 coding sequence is TGTGCCAGCAGCCGACTGGACGGACAGAGCTCCTATAATTCACCCCTCCACTTT.

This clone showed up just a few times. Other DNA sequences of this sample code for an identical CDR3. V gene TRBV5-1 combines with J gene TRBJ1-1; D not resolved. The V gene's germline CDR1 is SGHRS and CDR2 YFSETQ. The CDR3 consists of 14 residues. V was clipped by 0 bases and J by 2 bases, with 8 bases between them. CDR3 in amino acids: CASSLAPQNTEAFF. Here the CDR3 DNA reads TGCGCCAGCAGCTTGGCTCCACAAAACACTGAAGCTTTCTTT.

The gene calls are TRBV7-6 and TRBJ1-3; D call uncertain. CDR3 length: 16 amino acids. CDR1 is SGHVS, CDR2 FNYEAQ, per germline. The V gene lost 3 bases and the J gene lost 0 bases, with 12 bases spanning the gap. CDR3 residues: CASSFAAGSSGNTIYF. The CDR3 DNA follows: TGTGCCAGCAGCTTTGCCGCAGGCTCCTCTGGAAACACCATATATTTT.

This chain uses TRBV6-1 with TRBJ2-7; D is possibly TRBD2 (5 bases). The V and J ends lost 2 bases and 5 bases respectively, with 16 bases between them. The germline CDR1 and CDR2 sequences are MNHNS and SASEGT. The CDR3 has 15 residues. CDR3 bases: TGTGCCAGCAGTGAACACTATCTGGAGCGGAACGAGCAGTACTTC. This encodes CASSEHYLERNEQYF.

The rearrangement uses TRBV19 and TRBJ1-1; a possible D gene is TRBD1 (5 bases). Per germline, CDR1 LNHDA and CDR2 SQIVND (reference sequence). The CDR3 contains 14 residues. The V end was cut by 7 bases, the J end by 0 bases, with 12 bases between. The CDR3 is CASIGTDMNTEAFF. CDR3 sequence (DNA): TGTGCCAGTATTGGGACGGACATGAACACTGAAGCTTTCTTT.

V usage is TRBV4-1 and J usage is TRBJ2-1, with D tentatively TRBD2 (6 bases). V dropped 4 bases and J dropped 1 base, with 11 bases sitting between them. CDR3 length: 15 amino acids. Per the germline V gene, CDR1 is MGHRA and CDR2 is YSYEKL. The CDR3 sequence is CASSPLGGSYNEQFF. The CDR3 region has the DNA TGCGCCAGCAGCCCTTTGGGGGGATCCTACAATGAGCAGTTCTTC.

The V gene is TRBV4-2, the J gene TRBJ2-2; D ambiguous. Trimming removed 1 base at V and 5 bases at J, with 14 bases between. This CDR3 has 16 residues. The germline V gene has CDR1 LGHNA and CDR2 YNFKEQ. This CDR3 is CASSQGTDGNTGELFF. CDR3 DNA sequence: TGTGCCAGCAGCCAAGGTACCGATGGGAATACCGGGGAGCTGTTTTTT.

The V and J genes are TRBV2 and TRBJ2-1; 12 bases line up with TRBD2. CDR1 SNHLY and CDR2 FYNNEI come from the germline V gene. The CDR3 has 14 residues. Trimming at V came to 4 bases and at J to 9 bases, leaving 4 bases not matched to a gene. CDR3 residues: CASSGTSGMSEQFF. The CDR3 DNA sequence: TGTGCCAGCAGTGGGACTAGCGGGATGAGTGAGCAGTTCTTC.

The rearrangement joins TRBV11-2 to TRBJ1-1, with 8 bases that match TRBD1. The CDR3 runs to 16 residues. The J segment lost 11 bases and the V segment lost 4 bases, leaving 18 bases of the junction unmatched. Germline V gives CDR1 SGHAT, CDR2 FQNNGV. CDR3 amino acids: CASSSMRGQGARGAFF. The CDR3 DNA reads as TGTGCCAGCAGCTCCATGCGAGGGCAGGGGGCAAGAGGGGCTTTCTTT.